This T cell receptor (beta chain) was found in a study of control samples from healthy donors and cancer patients. Profiling relied on immunoSEQ multiplex PCR, and the TCRdb table lists in-frame clones only, not all of them. The data contain 130,000 to 150,000 clones, around 90% of them singletons. Germline V gives CDR1 SGHRS, CDR2 YFSETQ. The V end lost 2 bases, the J end lost 0 bases, and 11 bases lay between the germline ends. The CDR3 covers 16 residues. The source of this sequence is a man aged 30-40 years in good health. The rearrangement uses TRBV5-1 and TRBJ2-2; D remains ambiguous. The sample consisted of blood. CDR3: CASSLAGPPNTGELFF. CDR3 in DNA: TGCGCCAGCAGCTTAGCAGGACCACCGAACACCGGGGAGCTGTTTTTT. Supplemented by reference TRBV5-1 and TRBJ2-2, the full variable domain reads KAGVTQTPRYLIKTRGQQVTLSCSPISGHRSVSWYQQTPGQGLQFLFEYFSETQRNKGNFPGRFSGRQFSNSRSEMNVSTLELGDSALYLCASSLAGPPNTGELFFGEGSRLTVL.